These 28 T cell receptor beta chains were sequenced from one sample in a study of T-cell memory formation after mild COVID-19. TCRdb used MiXCR to reprocess the 5' RACE reads, holding one entry per CDR3 protein. The table has about 340,000 distinct CDR3 sequences, around 15% seen once. The sample comprised PBMCs or a T cell subset sorted from them (not recorded which). These receptors all come from a man aged 18 to 29 who had mild COVID-19 (a few samples of this study predate the infection). Cell type and time point are not known.

The chain is built from TRBV11-3 and TRBJ2-3, with TRBD1 identical over 7 bases. The length of the CDR3 is 13 residues. CDR1 is SGHNT and CDR2 is YENEEA in the germline V gene. Trimming at V came to 3 bases and at J to 7 bases, leaving 4 bases not matched to a gene. Here the CDR3 DNA reads TGTGCCAGCAGCTTGGGGGACAGTTATACGCAGTATTTT. Translation: CASSLGDSYTQYF. Filled out from reference TRBV11-3 and TRBJ2-3, the complete variable domain reads EAGVVQSPRYKIIEKKQPVAFWCNPISGHNTLYWYLQNLGQGPELLIRYENEEAVDDSQLPKDRFSAERLKGVDSTLKIQPAELGDSAVYLCASSLGDSYTQYFGPGTRLTVL.

The chain employs TRBV5-1 and TRBJ2-1; D possibly corresponds to TRBD2 (6 bases). CDR1 and CDR2 from the germline V gene are SGHRS and YFSETQ. V was cut by 4 bases and J by 6 bases, with 17 bases left in between. The CDR3 runs to 15 residues. This CDR3 is CASSRGLPTLNEQFF. CDR3 DNA sequence: TGCGCCAGCAGCCGGGGACTTCCGACCCTCAATGAGCAGTTCTTC.

This clonotype was picked up a small number of times. The rearrangement uses TRBV5-1 and TRBJ2-3; perhaps TRBD1 as D (5 bases). With 4 bases removed from V and 0 bases from J, the gap between germline ends came to 9 bases. Germline V gives CDR1 SGHRS, CDR2 YFSETQ. This CDR3 comprises 14 residues. As DNA, the CDR3 is TGCGCCAGCAGCGCGACAGACAGCACAGATACGCAGTATTTT. The encoded protein is CASSATDSTDTQYF.

The rearrangement joins TRBV7-9 to TRBJ2-3; the D is unclear. The CDR3 has 12 residues. V was shortened by 1 base and J by 12 bases, with 11 bases between the two germline ends. Germline-derived CDR1 and CDR2 are SEHNR and FQNEAQ (reference sequence). CDR3 residues: CASSLVPRPQYF. The CDR3 coding sequence is TGTGCCAGCAGCTTAGTCCCTCGCCCCCAGTATTTT.

This clonotype was seen a few times. This rearrangement joins TRBV5-1 to TRBJ2-2; 7 bases match TRBD1. The J segment lost 6 bases and the V segment lost 2 bases, leaving 1 base of the junction unmatched. This CDR3 comprises 13 residues. Germline V gene lookup returns CDR1 SGHRS and CDR2 YFSETQ. In nucleotides, the CDR3 is TGCGCCAGCAGCTTTACAGGGGCCGGGGAGCTGTTTTTT. Translated, it gives CASSFTGAGELFF.

This clonotype was counted between two and nine times. The chain combines TRBV20-1 with TRBJ1-1; the match to TRBD1 covers 8 bases. The germline CDR1 and CDR2 sequences are DFQATT and SNEGSKA (reference sequence). The ends lost 6 bases at V and 3 bases at J; junction bases unmatched: 6. The CDR3 length is 13 residues. CDR3 region: CSAWTGIDTEAFF. Written as DNA, the CDR3 is TGCAGTGCCTGGACAGGGATCGACACTGAAGCTTTCTTT.

This CDR3 is CASRGDGRSSGNTIYF. The CDR3 DNA reads TGTGCCAGCCGAGGCGACGGTCGGAGCTCTGGAAACACCATATATTTT. The genes are TRBV6-2 or TRBV6-3 and TRBJ1-3; unclear D gene. Looked up from germline, CDR1 is MNHEY and CDR2 is SVGEGT. The V and J ends lost 8 bases and 0 bases respectively, with 17 bases between them. The CDR3 has 16 amino acids.

The rearrangement uses TRBV28 and TRBJ2-4; maybe TRBD1 (6 bases). V lost 3 bases, J lost 3 bases, and 15 bases lay in between. The CDR3 covers 16 residues. The germline V gene has CDR1 MDHEN and CDR2 SYDVKM. The CDR3 DNA reads as TGTGCCAGCAGTTTTCCTTCCGGCAGGGGCAAAAACATTCAGTACTTC. Translating it yields CASSFPSGRGKNIQYF.

This clonotype was counted between two and nine times. The rearrangement links TRBV5-1 to TRBJ2-5; TRBD2 might be the D (6 bases). CDR3 size: 15 residues. V was clipped by 6 bases and J by 1 base, with 16 bases between them. Germline V gives CDR1 SGHRS, CDR2 YFSETQ. The CDR3 loop is CASTGGVGPQETQYF. The DNA of the CDR3 is TGCGCCAGCACCGGCGGGGTGGGGCCCCAAGAGACCCAGTACTTC.

In this sample, this clonotype turned up a few times. This chain links TRBV7-3 with TRBJ1-1, with 10 bases aligning to TRBD1. The ends lost 4 bases at V and 3 bases at J; junction bases unmatched: 5. The CDR3 consists of 15 residues. In germline, CDR1 is SGHTA, CDR2 FQGTGA. The CDR3 nucleotides read TGTGCCAGCAGCTCGACAGGGGGCTGGGACACTGAAGCTTTCTTT. As protein: CASSSTGGWDTEAFF. The complete variable domain, with remaining parts taken from reference TRBV7-3 and TRBJ1-1, reads GAGVSQTPSNKVTEKGKYVELRCDPISGHTALYWYRQSLGQGPEFLIYFQGTGAADDSGLPNDRFFAVRPEGSVSTLKIQRTERGDSAVYLCASSSTGGWDTEAFFGQGTRLTVV.

This clonotype was observed a few times. The chain links TRBV6-5 to TRBJ2-1; TRBD1 is a possible D gene (6 bases). Germline lookup yields CDR1 MNHEY and CDR2 SVGAGI. V lost 10 bases to trimming and J lost 8 bases, with 12 bases between them. This CDR3 spans 11 amino acids. The CDR3 DNA reads as TGTGCCACCCAACAGGGTTATGAGCAGTTCTTC. Translated: CATQQGYEQFF.

This chain uses TRBV29-1 with TRBJ1-2; 7 bases map to TRBD1. The CDR3 extends over 12 amino acids. Per germline, CDR1 SQVTM and CDR2 ANQGSEA. CDR3 coding DNA: TGCACTACAGGGGACGGGGTGTATGGCTACACCTTC. Translation: CTTGDGVYGYTF.

The rearrangement joins TRBV6-5 to TRBJ2-7; tentative D call: TRBD1 (7 bases). V dropped 6 bases and J dropped 6 bases, with 12 bases sitting between them. The germline gives CDR1 MNHEY, CDR2 SVGAGI. The CDR3 loop spans 12 amino acids. In DNA, the CDR3 is TGTGCCAGCAGCCAGGGGGGTTTCGAGCAGTACTTC. It encodes CASSQGGFEQYF.

The rearrangement links TRBV6-5 to TRBJ1-2; 12 bases match TRBD1. The CDR3 has 15 amino acids. Germline V gene sequence: CDR1 MNHEY, CDR2 SVGAGI. The V and J ends lost 2 bases and 6 bases, in that order; junction bases with no gene match: 4. CDR3 residues: CASSYVGTGGHGYTF. The CDR3 DNA is TGTGCCAGCAGTTACGTGGGGACAGGGGGCCATGGCTACACCTTC.

This chain joins TRBV7-9 and TRBJ1-6; no reliable D call. The V gene's germline CDR1 is SEHNR and CDR2 FQNEAQ (reference sequence). CDR3 length equals 13 residues. Trimming pared 4 bases from V and 10 bases from J, leaving 11 bases between. The DNA of the CDR3 is TGTGCCAGCAGCTGGACGGAGGAATCACCCCTCCACTTT. Residues: CASSWTEESPLHF.

This clonotype has only a few counts. The chain links TRBV7-9 to TRBJ2-1, with D maybe TRBD1 (6 bases). Germline CDR1 reads SEHNR; CDR2 reads FQNEAQ (reference sequence). Trimming cost V 4 bases and J 5 bases, with 9 bases left between them. The length of the CDR3 is 13 residues. The CDR3 DNA sequence: TGTGCCAGCAGCTCTCGGACAGACAATGAGCAGTTCTTC. As protein: CASSSRTDNEQFF.

In its sample, this clonotype was seen a few times. A much larger clone lies one base from this, so it may be a read error. V usage is TRBV5-1 and J usage is TRBJ2-1; D ambiguous. Trimming pared 0 bases from V and 10 bases from J, leaving 5 bases between. The CDR3 contains 11 residues. Per the germline V gene, CDR1 is SGHRS and CDR2 is YFSETQ. This chain's CDR3 is CASSLEEEQFF. DNA for the CDR3: TGCGCCAGCAGCTTGGAAGAGGAGCAGTTCTTC.

The chain uses TRBV20-1 and TRBJ2-7; 7 positions match TRBD1. The CDR3 contains 12 residues. The trim removed 7 bases at V and 5 bases at J, leaving 8 bases unmatched. Germline CDR1 and CDR2: DFQATT and SNEGSKA (reference sequence). CDR3 residues: CSVQQGSDEQYF. The CDR3 coding sequence is TGCAGTGTCCAACAGGGGAGTGACGAGCAGTACTTC.

This clonotype was counted between two and nine times. The rearrangement joins TRBV10-3 to TRBJ2-5; D is unclear. V gave up 4 bases and J gave up 5 bases, with 8 bases separating them. Germline CDR1 is ENHRY and CDR2 is SYGVKD. The CDR3 totals 12 residues. The DNA of the CDR3 is TGTGCCATCAGTGTTGGTGAGGAGACCCAGTACTTC. Protein: CAISVGEETQYF.

The chain combines TRBV7-9 with TRBJ1-4; 9 bases line up with TRBD1. Trimming cost V 5 bases and J 3 bases; bases outside gene matches: 4. The CDR3 is made up of 15 amino acids. Germline loops: CDR1 SEHNR, CDR2 FQNEAQ (reference sequence). The CDR3 region has the DNA TGTGCCAGCAGCCCTGGGACAGGGCCTAATGAAAAACTGTTTTTT. It specifies CASSPGTGPNEKLFF.

The CDR3 coding sequence is TGTGCCAGCAGCTTAAACGGTCAGAAAGTAGATACGCAGTATTTT. Amino acid sequence: CASSLNGQKVDTQYF. This chain connects TRBV7-9 to TRBJ2-3; no clear D. Germline V gene lookup returns CDR1 SEHNR and CDR2 FQNEAQ (reference sequence). The ends were cut back, 2 bases at V and 5 bases at J, with 14 bases in the middle. The CDR3 contains 15 residues.

This chain links TRBV20-1 with TRBJ2-2; maybe TRBD2 (6 bases). CDR1 and CDR2 (germline): DFQATT, SNEGSKA (reference sequence). The CDR3 has 16 amino acids. Trimming cost V 1 base and J 1 base, with 13 bases left between them. CDR3 nucleotides: TGCAGTGCTAGAGTTCGGAGGGCGGGGAACACCGGGGAGCTGTTTTTT. Amino acid sequence: CSARVRRAGNTGELFF.

This clonotype was seen only a few times. This chain joins TRBV7-2 and TRBJ2-3; 11 nucleotides match TRBD2. Trimming took 8 bases from V and 8 from J; bases not matched to a gene: 12. Germline V lookup: CDR1 SGHTA, CDR2 FQGNSA. There are 15 residues in the CDR3. Here the CDR3 reads CASSSGGSRPGTQYF. CDR3 nucleotide sequence: TGTGCCAGCTCTAGCGGGGGGTCACGCCCCGGTACGCAGTATTTT.

The V and J genes are TRBV11-2 and TRBJ2-5; 7 bases line up with TRBD2. Germline V gene sequence: CDR1 SGHAT, CDR2 FQNNGV. V trimming: 5 bases; J trimming: 5 bases; junction bases outside the gene matches: 20. The length of the CDR3 is 18 residues. CDR3: CASSRGDLRARSGETQYF. The DNA of the CDR3 is TGTGCCAGCAGCCGGGGGGACCTCCGAGCGCGTTCGGGGGAGACCCAGTACTTC.

The chain combines TRBV3-1 with TRBJ2-5; a possible D gene is TRBD2 (5 bases). This CDR3 spans 15 amino acids. The V gene lost 2 bases and the J gene lost 1 base, with 11 bases spanning the gap. Germline V gives CDR1 LGHDT, CDR2 YNNKEL (reference sequence). CDR3 nucleotides: TGTGCCAGCAGCCAACCCGGGAACATCCAAGAGACCCAGTACTTC. Translation: CASSQPGNIQETQYF.

This clonotype has only a few counts. The rearrangement links TRBV7-2 to TRBJ2-3, with a possible D match to TRBD2 (6 bases). The CDR3 consists of 14 residues. Trimming removed 4 bases at V and 4 bases at J, with 12 bases between. Germline CDR1 and CDR2: SGHTA and FQGNSA. The CDR3 sequence is CASSSGAGADTQYF. In DNA, the CDR3 is TGTGCCAGCAGCTCTGGAGCGGGTGCAGATACGCAGTATTTT.

This clonotype turned up a few times. This rearrangement joins TRBV18 to TRBJ1-1, with TRBD1 matching 8 bases. The CDR3 has 14 residues. Losses at the gene ends were 5 bases for V and 5 bases for J; bases not matched to a gene: 7. Germline lookup yields CDR1 KGHSH and CDR2 LQKENI. Here the CDR3 reads CASSADRGGTEAFF. The CDR3 nucleotides are TGTGCCAGCTCAGCCGACAGGGGAGGTACTGAAGCTTTCTTT.

The chain joins TRBV3-1 to TRBJ1-1; D not certain. V lost 4 bases and J lost 4, with 13 bases in between. The CDR3 spans 14 residues. CDR1 LGHDT and CDR2 YNNKEL come from the germline V gene (reference sequence). The CDR3 DNA is TGTGCCAGCAGCCGCCTGGAGGAGAGCACTGAAGCTTTCTTT. It is translated as CASSRLEESTEAFF.